In this sample, the clone carrying this TCR beta chain turned up a few times. In the study's own analysis: Estimates of nucleated cell counts were drawn from the amplification of reference gene primers. Clones were read by immunoSEQ multiplex PCR, and TCRdb kept only the in-frame ones, dropping some. V and J calls and clone size are those listed in that table; D and trimming were worked out from the DNA. This sample has 220,000 or so clones; 70% to 90% occur once, and the top ten carry roughly 14%. The data were obtained in a study of blood T cell repertoires in COVID-19. Trimming removed 1 base at V and 5 bases at J, with 11 bases between. The CDR3 is 14 residues long. CDR1 is SGHTA, CDR2 FQGTGA, per germline.

Sequenced input: PBMCs or T cells enriched from blood (not recorded which). This TCR was sampled from a woman aged 45-60 years with acute COVID-19. The chain has TRBV7-3 and TRBJ1-1; D gene ambiguous. CDR3 DNA sequence: TGTGCCAGCAGCTTAAGTGGCAGACAAACTGAAGCTTTCTTT. This codes for CASSLSGRQTEAFF.